This T cell receptor beta chain was documented in a study of T-cell memory formation after mild COVID-19 (dated by TCRdb to the early 2020s). At the level of the whole study: TCR sequence clusters from the two donors were largely donor specific. Two young, previously healthy adult volunteers made up the cohort, one male and one female. Longitudinal TCRalpha and TCRbeta repertoire sequencing tracked T-cell clones expanding and contracting after mild COVID-19 in a couple of donors.

From the cysteine up to the phenylalanine, the CDR3 has a length of 14 residues. Only the CDR3 DNA stays, 42 bases, in frame from base 1. V is pared back by 0 bases and J by 5 bases, with 11 bases lying between the germline termini. CDR1 and CDR2 were assigned from the germline V gene (reference sequence) as SEHNR and FQNEAQ. The sequencing machine was an Illumina NovaSeq 6000. TCRalpha and TCRbeta cDNA libraries were built by 5'RACE with constant-segment primers, adding sample barcodes and unique molecular identifiers. Trizol reagent was used to extract RNA from every sample. The libraries were amplified in two PCR steps, and the second step added a second sample barcode and Illumina TruSeq adapters. Sequencing of libraries was performed on an Illumina NovaSeq with 2 x 150 bp paired-end reads. Processing in the source paper ran as follows. Reads were demultiplexed and collapsed into UMI-guided consensus sequences with migec v1.2.7. Using mixcr v2.1.11, UMI consensuses were aligned to TRA and TRB V and J templates and then assembled into clonotypes. A clonotype was counted as expanded or contracted only if both edgeR and NoisET called the change significant, with noise models trained on biological replicates. For edgeR calls, the cutoffs were a false discovery rate-adjusted p below 0.01 and a log2 fold-change threshold of 1. As an exploratory analysis of dynamics, PCA with hierarchical clustering was applied to max-normalized trajectories of the 1000 most abundant clonotypes. Separately sequenced CD4+ and CD8+ repertoires were used to assign a CD4 or CD8 phenotype to each responding clone. TCRdb itself trimmed the public reads at Q25 with fastp, ran MiXCR and retained productive beta chains. Every entry covers one CDR3 protein and lists the most common genes and DNA from its rows. These V and J calls rely on TCRdb rather than the paper's analysis. Within this sample are 110,000 to 150,000 distinct CDR3 sequences, with 20% to 25% of them counted one time only. Together, the top ten hold roughly a quarter of the sample.

Ficoll-Paque density gradient centrifugation was the method used to isolate PBMCs. Study-level results and caveats: The second-wave clones that peaked on day 37 were not confirmed to be SARS-CoV-2 specific. Some responding clones were detected in pre-infection memory, suggesting pre-existing cross-reactive memory T cells joined the SARS-CoV-2 response. Contracting CD4+ clones appeared mostly in the CM and EM memory subsets, whereas CD8+ clones were enriched in EMRA. Only a couple of mild cases were covered in the study, and larger cohorts including severe cases with pre-infection samples were considered necessary. Clones contracting from day 15 to 85 had balanced CD4/CD8 phenotypes, while a second wave expanding from day 15 to 37 was biased towards CD4+.

This clonotype was recorded a few times. Its target antigen remains unknown. No per-base quality is available; no much larger clone lies one base away. This TCR came from an adult woman who had mild COVID-19 (a few samples of this study predate the infection). The sample titles of this study are shuffled in the database, so cell type and time point are left out; the donor was told from shared clones. The chain employs TRBV7-9 and TRBJ2-7, and possibly TRBD1, on 6 matching bases. Source material: PBMCs or a T cell subset sorted from them (not recorded which). The DNA reads TGTGCCAGCAGCTTAGCGGGACACATCGACGAGCAGTACTTC. Translation gives CASSLAGHIDEQYF.